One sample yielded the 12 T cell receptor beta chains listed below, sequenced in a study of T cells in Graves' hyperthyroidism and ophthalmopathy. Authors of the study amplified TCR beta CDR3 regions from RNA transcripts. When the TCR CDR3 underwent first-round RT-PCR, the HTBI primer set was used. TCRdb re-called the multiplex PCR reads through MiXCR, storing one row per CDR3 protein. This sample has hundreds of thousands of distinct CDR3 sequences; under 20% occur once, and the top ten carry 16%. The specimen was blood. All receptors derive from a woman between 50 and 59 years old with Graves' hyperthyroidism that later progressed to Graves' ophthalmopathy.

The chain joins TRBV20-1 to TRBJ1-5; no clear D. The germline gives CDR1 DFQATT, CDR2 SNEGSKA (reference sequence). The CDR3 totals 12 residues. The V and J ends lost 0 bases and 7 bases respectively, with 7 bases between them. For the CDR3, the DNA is TGCAGTGCTAGAGAAGCCGAGCAGCCCCAGCATTTT. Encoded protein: CSAREAEQPQHF.

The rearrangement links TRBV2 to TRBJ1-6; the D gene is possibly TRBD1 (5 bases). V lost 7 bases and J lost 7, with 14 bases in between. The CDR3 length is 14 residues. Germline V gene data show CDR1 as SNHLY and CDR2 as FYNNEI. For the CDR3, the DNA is TGTGCCAGCACGAGGGGCAGGGAGAATTCACCCCTCCACTTT. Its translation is CASTRGRENSPLHF. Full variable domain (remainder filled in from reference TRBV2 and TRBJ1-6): EPEVTQTPSHQVTQMGQEVILRCVPISNHLYFYWYRQILGQKVEFLVSFYNNEISEKSEIFDDQFSVERPDGSNFTLKIRSTKLEDSAMYFCASTRGRENSPLHFGNGTRLTVT.

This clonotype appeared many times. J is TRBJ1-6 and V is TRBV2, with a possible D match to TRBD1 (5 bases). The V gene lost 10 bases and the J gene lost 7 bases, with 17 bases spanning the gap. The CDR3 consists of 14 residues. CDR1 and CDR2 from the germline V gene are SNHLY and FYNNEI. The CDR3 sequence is CATSPGLLNSPLHF. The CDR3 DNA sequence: TGTGCCACCTCCCCGGGACTCCTAAATTCACCCCTCCACTTT.

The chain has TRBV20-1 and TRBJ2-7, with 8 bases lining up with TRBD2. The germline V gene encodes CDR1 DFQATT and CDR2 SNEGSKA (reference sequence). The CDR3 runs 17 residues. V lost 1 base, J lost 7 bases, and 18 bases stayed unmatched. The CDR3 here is CSARAGGGQTGLYEQYF. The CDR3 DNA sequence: TGCAGTGCTAGAGCGGGGGGGGGACAAACAGGGCTCTATGAGCAGTACTTC.

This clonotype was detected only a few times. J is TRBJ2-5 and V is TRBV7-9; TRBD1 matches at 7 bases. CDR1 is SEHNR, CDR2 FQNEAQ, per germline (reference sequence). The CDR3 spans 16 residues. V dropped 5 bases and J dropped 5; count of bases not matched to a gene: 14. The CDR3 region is CASSPVEGAHGETQYF. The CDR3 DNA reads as TGTGCCAGCAGCCCAGTCGAGGGGGCGCATGGGGAGACCCAGTACTTC.

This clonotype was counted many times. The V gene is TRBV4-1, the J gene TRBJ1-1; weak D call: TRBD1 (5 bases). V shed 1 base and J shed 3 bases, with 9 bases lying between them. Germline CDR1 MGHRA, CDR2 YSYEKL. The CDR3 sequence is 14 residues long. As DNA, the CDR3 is TGCGCCAGCAGCCAAGGACAGAGCTACACTGAAGCTTTCTTT. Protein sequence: CASSQGQSYTEAFF.

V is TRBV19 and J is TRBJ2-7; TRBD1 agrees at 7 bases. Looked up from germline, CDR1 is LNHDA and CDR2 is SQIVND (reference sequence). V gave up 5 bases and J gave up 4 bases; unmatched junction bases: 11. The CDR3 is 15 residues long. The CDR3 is CASSPQGTPGYEQYF. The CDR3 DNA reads TGTGCCAGTAGTCCACAGGGGACCCCAGGGTACGAGCAGTACTTC.

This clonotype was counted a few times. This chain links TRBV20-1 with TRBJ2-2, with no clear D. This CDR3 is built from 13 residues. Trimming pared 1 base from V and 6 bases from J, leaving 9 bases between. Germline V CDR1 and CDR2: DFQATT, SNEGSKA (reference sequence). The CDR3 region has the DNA TGCAGTGCTAGAGGGTCAGTCCCCGGGGAGCTGTTTTTT. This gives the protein CSARGSVPGELFF.

This CDR3 reads CASSYRGGQTEAFF. The CDR3 region has the DNA TGTGCCAGCAGTTACAGAGGGGGCCAGACTGAAGCTTTCTTT. The chain uses TRBV6-5 and TRBJ1-1; 7 bases are shared with TRBD1. V gave up 2 bases and J gave up 5 bases; unmatched junction bases: 5. There are 14 residues in the CDR3. Germline CDR1 reads MNHEY; CDR2 reads SVGAGI.

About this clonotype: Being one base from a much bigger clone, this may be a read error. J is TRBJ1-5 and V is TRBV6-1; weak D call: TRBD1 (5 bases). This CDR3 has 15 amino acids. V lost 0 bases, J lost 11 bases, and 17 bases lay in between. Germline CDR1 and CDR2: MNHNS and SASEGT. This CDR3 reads CASSEAPRAGMAQHF. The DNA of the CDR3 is TGTGCCAGCAGTGAAGCCCCCCGGGCAGGGATGGCCCAGCATTTT.

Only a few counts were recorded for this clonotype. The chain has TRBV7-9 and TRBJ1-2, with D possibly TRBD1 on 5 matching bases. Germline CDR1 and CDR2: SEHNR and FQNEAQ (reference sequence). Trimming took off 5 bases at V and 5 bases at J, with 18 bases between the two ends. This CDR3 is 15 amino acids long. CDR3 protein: CASSPSQEFSYGYTF. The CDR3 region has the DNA TGTGCCAGCAGCCCGTCACAGGAATTCTCATATGGCTACACCTTC.

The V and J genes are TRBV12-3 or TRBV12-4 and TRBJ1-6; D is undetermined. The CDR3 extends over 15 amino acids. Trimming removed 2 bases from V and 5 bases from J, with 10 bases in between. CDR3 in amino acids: CASSLMVFNNSPLHF. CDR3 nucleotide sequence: TGTGCCAGCAGTTTAATGGTGTTTAATAATTCACCCCTCCACTTT.